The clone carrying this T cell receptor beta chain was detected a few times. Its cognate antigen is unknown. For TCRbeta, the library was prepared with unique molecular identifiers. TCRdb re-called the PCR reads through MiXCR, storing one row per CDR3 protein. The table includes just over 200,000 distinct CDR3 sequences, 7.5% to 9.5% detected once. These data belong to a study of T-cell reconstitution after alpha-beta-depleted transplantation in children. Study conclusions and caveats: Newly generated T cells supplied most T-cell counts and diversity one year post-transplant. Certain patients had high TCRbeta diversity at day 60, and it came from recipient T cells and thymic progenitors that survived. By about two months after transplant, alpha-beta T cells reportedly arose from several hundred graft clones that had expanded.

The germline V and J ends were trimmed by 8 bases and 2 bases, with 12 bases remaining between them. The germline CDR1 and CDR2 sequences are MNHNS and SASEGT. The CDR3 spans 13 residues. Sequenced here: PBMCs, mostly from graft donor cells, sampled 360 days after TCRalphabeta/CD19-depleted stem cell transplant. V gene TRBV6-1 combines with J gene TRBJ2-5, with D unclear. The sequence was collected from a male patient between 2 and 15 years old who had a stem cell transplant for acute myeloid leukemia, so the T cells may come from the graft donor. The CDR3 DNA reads TGTGCCAGCCCGACGGAAGCTCAAGAGACCCAGTACTTC. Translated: CASPTEAQETQYF.